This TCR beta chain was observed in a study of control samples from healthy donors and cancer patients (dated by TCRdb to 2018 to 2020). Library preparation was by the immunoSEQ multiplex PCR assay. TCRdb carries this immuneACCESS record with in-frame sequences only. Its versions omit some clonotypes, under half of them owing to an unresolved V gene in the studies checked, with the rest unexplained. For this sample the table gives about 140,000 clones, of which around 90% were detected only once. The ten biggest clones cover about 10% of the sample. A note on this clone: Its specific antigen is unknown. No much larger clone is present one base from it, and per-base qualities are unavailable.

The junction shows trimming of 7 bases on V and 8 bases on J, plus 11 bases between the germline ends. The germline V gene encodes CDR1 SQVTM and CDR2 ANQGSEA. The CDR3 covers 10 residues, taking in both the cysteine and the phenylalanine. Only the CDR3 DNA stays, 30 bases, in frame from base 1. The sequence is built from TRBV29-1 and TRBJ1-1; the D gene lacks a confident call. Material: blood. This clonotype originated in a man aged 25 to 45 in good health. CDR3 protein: CSATLEEAFF. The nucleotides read TGCAGCGCCACTTTGGAGGAAGCTTTCTTT.